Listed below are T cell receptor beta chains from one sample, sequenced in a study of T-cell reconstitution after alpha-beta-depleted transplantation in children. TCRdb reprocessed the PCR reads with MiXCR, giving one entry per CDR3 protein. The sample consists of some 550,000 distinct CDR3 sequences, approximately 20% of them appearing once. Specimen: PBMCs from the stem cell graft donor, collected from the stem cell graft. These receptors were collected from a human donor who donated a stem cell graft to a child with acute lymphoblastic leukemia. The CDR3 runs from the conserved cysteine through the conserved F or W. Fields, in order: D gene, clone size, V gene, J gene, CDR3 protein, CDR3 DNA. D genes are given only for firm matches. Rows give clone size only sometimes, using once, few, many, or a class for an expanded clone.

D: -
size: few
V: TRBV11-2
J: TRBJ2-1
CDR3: CASSLFRGDVDEQFF
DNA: TGTGCCAGCAGCTTATTCCGGGGTGATGTAGATGAGCAGTTCTTC

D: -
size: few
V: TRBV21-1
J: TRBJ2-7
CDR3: CASSTRPRGGSYEQYF
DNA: TGTGCCAGCAGCACGAGGCCCAGGGGAGGCTCCTACGAGCAGTACTTC

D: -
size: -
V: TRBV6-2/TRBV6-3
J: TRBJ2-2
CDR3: CASSSSRRWADGELFF
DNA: TGTGCCAGCAGTTCGTCTAGGAGGTGGGCAGACGGGGAGCTGTTTTTT

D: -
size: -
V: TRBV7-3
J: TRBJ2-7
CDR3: CASSSTQVQIEQYF
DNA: TGTGCCAGCAGCTCCACCCAGGTACAGATCGAGCAGTACTTC

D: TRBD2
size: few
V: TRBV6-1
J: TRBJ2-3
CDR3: CASRDGTSGSTDTQYF
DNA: TGTGCCAGCAGAGACGGGACTAGCGGGAGCACAGATACGCAGTATTTT

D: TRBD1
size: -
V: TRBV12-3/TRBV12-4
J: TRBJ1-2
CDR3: CASSPEWTGTYGYTF
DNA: TGTGCCAGCAGTCCTGAGTGGACAGGGACCTATGGCTACACCTTC

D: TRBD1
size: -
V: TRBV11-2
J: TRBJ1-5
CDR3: CASSSQGEGQPQHF
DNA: TGTGCCAGCAGCTCTCAGGGGGAAGGACAGCCCCAGCATTTT

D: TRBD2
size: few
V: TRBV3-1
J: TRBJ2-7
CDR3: CASSQEGSGTLREQYF
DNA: TGTGCCAGCAGCCAAGAAGGGAGCGGGACCCTGAGGGAGCAGTACTTC

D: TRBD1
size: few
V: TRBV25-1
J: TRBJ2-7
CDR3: CASRGRGRSYEQYF
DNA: TGTGCCAGCAGGGGCAGGGGGCGCTCCTACGAGCAGTACTTC

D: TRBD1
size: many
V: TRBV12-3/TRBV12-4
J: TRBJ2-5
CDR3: CASRKNQGVAQETQYF
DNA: TGTGCCAGCAGAAAGAACCAGGGGGTGGCTCAAGAGACCCAGTACTTC

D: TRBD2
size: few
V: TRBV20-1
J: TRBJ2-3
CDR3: CSANRPGLAGVTTDTQYF
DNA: TGCAGTGCGAATAGACCGGGACTAGCGGGAGTTACCACAGATACGCAGTATTTT

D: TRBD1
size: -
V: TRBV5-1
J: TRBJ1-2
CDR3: CASSYRDRAHSNYGYTF
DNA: TGCGCCAGCAGCTACCGGGACAGGGCCCATTCTAACTATGGCTACACCTTC

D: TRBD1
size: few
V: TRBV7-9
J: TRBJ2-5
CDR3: CASSSTGVETQYF
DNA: TGTGCCAGCAGCTCGACAGGGGTAGAGACCCAGTACTTC

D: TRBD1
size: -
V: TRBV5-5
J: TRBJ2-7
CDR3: CASSLVTGALYEQYF
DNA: TGTGCCAGCAGCTTGGTGACAGGGGCACTCTACGAGCAGTACTTC

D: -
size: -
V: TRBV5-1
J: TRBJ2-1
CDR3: CASKGLGDYPYNEQFF
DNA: TGCGCCAGCAAAGGATTGGGAGACTACCCCTACAATGAGCAGTTCTTC

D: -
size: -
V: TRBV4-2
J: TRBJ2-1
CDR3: CASSPGPTEFRQFF
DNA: TGTGCCAGCAGCCCGGGACCAACCGAATTCCGGCAGTTCTTC

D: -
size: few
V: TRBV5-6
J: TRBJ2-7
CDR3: CASSPRQGVEQYF
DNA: TGTGCCAGCAGCCCACGGCAGGGTGTCGAGCAGTACTTC

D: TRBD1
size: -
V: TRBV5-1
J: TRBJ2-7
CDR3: CASSLEGQGAEEQYF
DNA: TGCGCCAGCAGCTTGGAGGGACAGGGGGCTGAAGAGCAGTACTTC

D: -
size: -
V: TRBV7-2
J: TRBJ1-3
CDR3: CASSLVVTGFSGNTIYF
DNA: TGTGCCAGCAGCTTAGTGGTTACGGGATTCTCTGGAAACACCATATATTTT

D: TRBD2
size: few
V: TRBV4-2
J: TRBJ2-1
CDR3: CASSPGLAGARGNEQFF
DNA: TGTGCCAGCAGCCCCGGACTAGCGGGAGCTCGAGGGAATGAGCAGTTCTTC

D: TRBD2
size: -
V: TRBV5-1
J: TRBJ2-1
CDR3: CASSSGTSGYTDEQFF
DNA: TGCGCCAGCAGCTCGGGGACTAGCGGGTATACCGATGAGCAGTTCTTC

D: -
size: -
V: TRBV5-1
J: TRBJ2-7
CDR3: CASSSWSASAYEQYF
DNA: TGCGCCAGCAGCTCCTGGTCGGCAAGCGCCTACGAGCAGTACTTC

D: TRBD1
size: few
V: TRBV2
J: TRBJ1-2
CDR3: CASTPDRGHGYTF
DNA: TGTGCCAGCACCCCGGACAGGGGACACGGCTACACCTTC

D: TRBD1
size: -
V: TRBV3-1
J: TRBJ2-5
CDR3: CASSHIEGANEETQYF
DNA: TGTGCCAGCAGTCACATAGAGGGGGCTAACGAAGAGACCCAGTACTTC

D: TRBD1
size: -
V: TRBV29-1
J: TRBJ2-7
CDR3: CSADYRGEQYF
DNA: TGCAGCGCCGACTACAGGGGCGAGCAGTACTTC

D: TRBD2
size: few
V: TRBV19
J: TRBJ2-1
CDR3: CASSISGINEQFF
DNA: TGTGCCAGTAGTATTAGCGGGATTAATGAGCAGTTCTTC

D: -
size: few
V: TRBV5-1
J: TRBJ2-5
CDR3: CASSFWVWETQYF
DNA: TGCGCCAGCAGCTTTTGGGTGTGGGAGACCCAGTACTTC

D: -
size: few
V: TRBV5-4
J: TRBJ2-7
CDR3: CASSLQAGALIYEQYF
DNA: TGTGCCAGCAGCTTGCAGGCGGGGGCTCTTATCTACGAGCAGTACTTC

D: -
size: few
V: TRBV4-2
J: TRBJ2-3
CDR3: CASSQAAALLTDTQYF
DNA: TGTGCCAGCAGCCAAGCGGCAGCCTTACTCACAGATACGCAGTATTTT

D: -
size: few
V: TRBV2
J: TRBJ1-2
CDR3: CASSGRGYGYTF
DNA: TGTGCCAGCAGTGGTCGGGGTTATGGCTACACCTTC

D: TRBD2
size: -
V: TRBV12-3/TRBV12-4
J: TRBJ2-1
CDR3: CASSTTSGKRFF
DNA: TGTGCCAGCAGTACGACTAGCGGGAAGCGGTTCTTC

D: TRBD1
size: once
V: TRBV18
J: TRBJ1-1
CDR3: CASSATGSHAEAFF
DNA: TGTGCCAGCTCAGCGACAGGGAGTCACGCTGAAGCTTTCTTT

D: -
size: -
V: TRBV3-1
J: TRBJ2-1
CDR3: CASSLQDWYNEQFF
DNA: TGTGCCAGCAGCCTCCAGGACTGGTACAATGAGCAGTTCTTC

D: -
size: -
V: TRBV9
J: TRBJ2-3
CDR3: CASSSGRSSTDTQYF
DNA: TGTGCCAGCAGCTCGGGAAGGTCTAGCACAGATACGCAGTATTTT

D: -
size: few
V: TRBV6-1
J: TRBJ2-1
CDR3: CASSEPTQGDNEQFF
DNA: TGTGCCAGCAGTGAACCCACCCAAGGTGACAATGAGCAGTTCTTC

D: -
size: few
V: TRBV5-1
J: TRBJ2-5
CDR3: CASSSDYGETQYF
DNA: TGCGCCAGCAGCTCAGACTATGGGGAGACCCAGTACTTC

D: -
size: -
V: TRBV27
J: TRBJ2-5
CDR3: CASSLLPPPGGTQYF
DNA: TGTGCCAGCAGTTTATTGCCCCCCCCAGGAGGGACCCAGTACTTC

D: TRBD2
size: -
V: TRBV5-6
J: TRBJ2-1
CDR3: CASSLAKGTSGSVNEQFF
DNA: TGTGCCAGCAGCTTGGCCAAAGGGACTAGCGGGAGTGTCAATGAGCAGTTCTTC

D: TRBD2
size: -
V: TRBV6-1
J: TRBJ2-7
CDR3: CASRSTSGAYEQYF
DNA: TGTGCCAGCAGGTCCACTAGCGGGGCCTACGAGCAGTACTTC

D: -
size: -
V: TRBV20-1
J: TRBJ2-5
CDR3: CSAGLAQETQYF
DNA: TGCAGTGCTGGCCTGGCCCAAGAGACCCAGTACTTC

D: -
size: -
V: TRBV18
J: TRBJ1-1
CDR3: CASFPGQNTEAFF
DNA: TGTGCCAGCTTCCCGGGACAGAACACTGAAGCTTTCTTT

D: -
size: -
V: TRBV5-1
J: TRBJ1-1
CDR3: CASSKIVNTEAFF
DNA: TGCGCCAGCAGCAAGATAGTGAACACTGAAGCTTTCTTT

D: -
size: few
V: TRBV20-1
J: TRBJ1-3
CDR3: CSVQGSGNTIYF
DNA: TGCAGTGTACAGGGATCTGGAAACACCATATATTTT

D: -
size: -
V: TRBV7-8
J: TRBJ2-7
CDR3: CASSLWYDSPSGFYEQYF
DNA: TGTGCCAGCAGCTTATGGTACGACAGCCCCTCGGGATTTTACGAGCAGTACTTC

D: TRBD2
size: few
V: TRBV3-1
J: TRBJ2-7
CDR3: CASSQDWVGGGRSSYEQYF
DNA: TGTGCCAGCAGCCAAGATTGGGTCGGCGGCGGGAGGTCCTCCTACGAGCAGTACTTC

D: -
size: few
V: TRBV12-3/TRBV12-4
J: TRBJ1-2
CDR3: CASSFAGTYGYTF
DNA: TGTGCCAGCAGTTTTGCAGGGACCTATGGCTACACCTTC

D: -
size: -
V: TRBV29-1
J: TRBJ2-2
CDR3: CSVGSVTTGELFF
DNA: TGCAGCGTTGGCTCAGTGACTACCGGGGAGCTGTTTTTT

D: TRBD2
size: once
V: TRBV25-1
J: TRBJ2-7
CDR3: CASSPGGPTNSYEQYF
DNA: TGTGCCAGCAGTCCGGGGGGACCCACAAACTCCTACGAGCAGTACTTC

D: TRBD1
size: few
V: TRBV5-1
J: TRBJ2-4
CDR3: CASSLGRLDRVGAIQYF
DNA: TGCGCCAGCAGCTTGGGCCGCTTGGACAGGGTAGGGGCCATTCAGTACTTC

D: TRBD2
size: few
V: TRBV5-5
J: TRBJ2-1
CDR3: CASSLDSGFSSYNEQFF
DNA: TGTGCCAGCAGCTTGGATAGCGGGTTTAGCTCCTACAATGAGCAGTTCTTC

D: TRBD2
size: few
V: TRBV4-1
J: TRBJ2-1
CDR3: CASKRYEGGTSGFNEQFF
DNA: TGCGCCAGCAAACGCTACGAGGGAGGGACTAGCGGGTTCAATGAGCAGTTCTTC

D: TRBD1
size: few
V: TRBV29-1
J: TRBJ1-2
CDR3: CSVGQGGYGYTF
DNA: TGCAGCGTCGGACAGGGAGGCTATGGCTACACCTTC